The sequence of this T cell receptor beta chain was determined in a study of blood T cells in healthy people across ages (dated by TCRdb to the mid-2010s). About the investigation overall: In model experiments, template switching captured roughly one uniquely barcoded TCR beta cDNA molecule for every two T cells. To track age-related changes in TCR beta repertoire diversity, the study relied on deep sequencing normalized with unique cDNA molecular identifiers. Four age groups were formed from the donors: young (average approximately 15 years), middle-aged (around 41), aged (under 70) and long-lived (about 80). Donors of different ages were randomly distributed across sequencing lanes to avoid experimental bias. For two donors (one aged 18 to 30 and one aged 80 or older), the study analyzed two additional independent replicas of 1 million unique cDNA reads from the same blood draw.

Donors were under 40 systemically healthy Caucasian individuals from Russia aged roughly 6 to 90 years. Each donor gave about 9.7 milliliters of peripheral blood, drawn into EDTA-treated Vacutainer tubes. Ficoll-Paque density-gradient centrifugation was used to isolate PBMCs, with at least 6.5 million obtained per sample. Trizol reagent was used to extract total RNA from PBMCs, with at least 6 micrograms per sample. Naive CD45RAhigh/CD27high T cell percentages were measured by flow cytometry on a PBMC aliquot from every donor. This clonotype has just a few counts. Its antigen specificity is not known. Within one base of it there is no much larger clone, and no base qualities were kept. Beyond this particular receptor, the publication reports: The CMV infection status of donors was not known, potentially confounding age-related changes in expanded clonotypes. Estimates of total diversity based on one million sequenced T cells were considered lower bounds and underestimates. There was a strong correlation between observed TCR beta diversity and the percentage of naive T cells measured by flow cytometry. As age increased, observed TCR beta diversity per million T cells dropped in a roughly linear way, and a significant reduction was already evident by age 40. Since profiling was done on bulk unsorted PBMCs, naive and antigen-experienced compartments could not be conclusively compared. Compared with the aged group, the long-lived group had more naive CD4+ T cells, fewer expanded clones and increased TCR diversity, suggesting age selection.

Libraries were constructed by 5' RACE. Sequencing was carried out with an Illumina HiSeq 2500. The second PCR ran for about 6 to 12 cycles and used a J-beta primer mix along with a sample-barcoded 5' primer. A template-switch 5' adaptor carrying 12 random nucleotides introduced a unique molecular identifier onto each TCR beta cDNA molecule. At least 3 million CDR3-containing paired-end reads were obtained from each sample. First-strand cDNA was synthesized from all RNA with the Mint cDNA synthesis kit, primed by a TRBC-specific oligonucleotide. All cDNA was treated with uracil-DNA glycosylase and then went through a first 18-cycle PCR with the universal primers M1SS and BC2_uni_R. Per the original workflow: For normalization, 1 million high-quality reads, each with a distinct molecular identifier, were randomly selected from each sample. Reads with shared molecular identifiers were discarded instead of being binned into consensus sequences. MiTCR, set to a Q25 quality threshold and the strictest error-elimination algorithm, was used for CDR3 identification, clonotype clustering and error correction. A nonparametric unseen species model using Euler transformation provided a lower-bound estimate of total TCR beta diversity. TCRdb took the public reads, trimmed them with fastp at Q25, ran MiXCR for clone calling and kept in-frame beta chains. CDR3 protein sequences are deduplicated, and each keeps its most common genes and DNA. The V and J calls reflect TCRdb's pipeline rather than the authors' work. Present in this sample are about 800,000 distinct CDR3 sequences, around half of which were seen just once. In total, the top ten clones hold about a sixth of the sample.

This receptor was identified in a man older than 75 in good health. Sample: blood.

The sequenced DNA: TGTGCCAGCAGCTTAGATGGAGCTCGCAATGAGCAGTTCTTC. Its translation is CASSLDGARNEQFF. Here the chain combines TRBV7-2 and TRBJ2-1, with no D gene named confidently. V is cut by 1 base and J by 6 bases, and the space between the germline ends is 10 bases. Based on the germline V gene, the CDR1 and CDR2 sequences are SGHTA and FQGNSA. Measured from the cysteine to the phenylalanine, the CDR3 is 14 residues long. Left in the record is the CDR3 DNA by itself, 42 bases read in frame from the first base.